Included here is one TCR beta chain sequence, with context. Germline CDR1 SGHTS, CDR2 YDEGEE. The CDR3 runs 19 residues. V was trimmed by 1 base and J by 2 bases, leaving 22 bases between them. Generated by immunoSEQ multiplex PCR, the TCRdb table keeps only in-frame clones and is missing some. The data show around 50,000 clones, with 95% seen just once and approximately 6% held by the top ten. These data come from a study of T cell changes during pregnancy in multiple sclerosis. The receptor comes from a female donor with multiple sclerosis, enrolled in a pregnancy study. Sequences were derived from CD8+ T cells from peripheral blood mononuclear cells, sampled in the first trimester of pregnancy. This chain links TRBV5-8 with TRBJ2-4; TRBD1 is a possible D gene (6 bases). CDR3 nucleotide sequence: TGTGCCAGCAGCTTGTGGCAAGCCGAGGGGGTGATGACCAAAAACATTCAGTACTTC. It encodes CASSLWQAEGVMTKNIQYF.